A selection of T cell receptor beta chains follows, all from one sample in a study of graft-versus-host responses after intestinal transplantation. The assay was immunoSEQ multiplex PCR, and TCRdb's table has in-frame clones only and misses some. The data contain about 25,000 clones, around 94% of them singletons. This specimen was PBMCs, taken 30 days after intestinal transplant. The receptors originated from a human patient who received an intestinal transplant, so some T cells may come from the graft donor. The CDR3 runs from the conserved cysteine through the conserved F or W. Fields, in order: D gene, J gene, clone size, V gene, CDR3 protein, CDR3 DNA. D genes are given only for firm matches. Only some rows state a clone size, as once, few, many or a class for expanded clones.

NA TRBJ2-7 NA TRBV19 CASSWELGYEQYF TGTGCCAGTAGTTGGGAGTTGGGGTACGAGCAGTACTTC
NA TRBJ1-5 once TRBV7-9 CASTRGNQPQHF TGTGCCAGCACCCGGGGCAATCAGCCCCAGCATTTT
NA TRBJ2-2 once TRBV30 CAWSSYFTGELFF TGTGCCTGGAGCTCCTATTTTACCGGGGAGCTGTTTTTT
NA TRBJ1-5 NA TRBV6-1 CASTLERGGQPQHF TGTGCCAGCACCCTGGAAAGAGGAGGCCAGCCCCAGCATTTT
NA TRBJ1-2 NA TRBV6-1 CASSEIGGAYGYTF TGTGCCAGCAGTGAAATTGGGGGCGCCTATGGCTACACCTTC
TRBD2 TRBJ2-1 NA TRBV10-3 CAISPPPSGRAYEQFF TGTGCCATCAGTCCCCCCCCTAGCGGGAGGGCCTATGAGCAGTTCTTC
NA TRBJ1-5 NA TRBV19 CASSPAAGPYSNQPQHF TGTGCCAGTAGTCCCGCGGCAGGGCCCTATAGCAATCAGCCCCAGCATTTT
TRBD1 TRBJ2-7 NA TRBV6-5 CASSAYGTGAREQYF TGTGCCAGCAGTGCGTACGGGACAGGGGCGCGGGAGCAGTACTTC
NA TRBJ1-3 NA TRBV6-1 CASSPLRGSGNTIYF TGTGCCAGCAGTCCTCTAAGGGGCTCTGGAAACACCATATATTTT
TRBD2 TRBJ2-7 NA TRBV7-8 CASSLIAGTYEQYF TGTGCCAGCAGCTTAATAGCGGGAACATACGAGCAGTACTTC
TRBD2 TRBJ2-5 NA TRBV30 CAWSVRGGPQETQYF TGTGCCTGGAGTGTACGCGGGGGGCCGCAAGAGACCCAGTACTTC
NA TRBJ1-3 NA TRBV15 CATSRDLLSSGNTIYF TGTGCCACCAGCAGAGATCTTTTGAGCTCTGGAAACACCATATATTTT
NA TRBJ2-3 NA TRBV7-9 CASSLAPGTTDTQYF TGTGCCAGCAGCTTAGCCCCAGGGACGACAGATACGCAGTATTTT
NA TRBJ2-5 NA TRBV5-5 CASSTVVRWETQYF TGTGCCAGCAGCACGGTTGTCCGGTGGGAGACCCAGTACTTC
NA TRBJ1-2 NA TRBV7-9 CASSFPDLHYGYTF TGTGCCAGCAGTTTCCCGGACCTGCACTATGGCTACACCTTC
TRBD1 TRBJ1-4 NA TRBV4-3 CAGSQVSGTATSTNEKLFF TGCGCCGGCAGCCAAGTTTCCGGGACAGCGACTTCAACTAATGAAAAACTGTTTTTT
NA TRBJ1-2 NA TRBV5-4 CASSLAGQNYGYTF TGTGCCAGCAGCTTGGCCGGCCAAAACTATGGCTACACCTTC
NA TRBJ2-5 NA TRBV11-2 CASSLALHPKETQYF TGTGCCAGCAGCTTAGCCCTTCACCCAAAAGAGACCCAGTACTTC
TRBD1 TRBJ1-4 NA TRBV7-2 CASSSQGEQGKLFF TGTGCCAGCAGCTCACAGGGGGAGCAGGGAAAACTGTTTTTT
NA TRBJ2-1 NA TRBV6-5 CASSFANEQFF TGTGCCAGCAGTTTCGCGAATGAGCAGTTCTTC
NA TRBJ1-2 NA TRBV5-1 CASSLNYAEPYGYTF TGCGCCAGCAGCTTGAATTACGCGGAACCTTATGGCTACACCTTC
NA TRBJ2-7 NA TRBV7-2 CASSLARSTPYEQYF TGTGCCAGCAGCTTAGCGCGGTCAACTCCCTACGAGCAGTACTTC
NA TRBJ1-6 NA TRBV4-1 CASSRIDGYNSPLHF TGCGCCAGCAGCAGGATCGACGGGTATAATTCACCCCTCCACTTT
NA TRBJ1-4 NA TRBV9 CASSAAGTADEKLFF TGTGCCAGCAGCGCAGCCGGGACGGCCGATGAAAAACTGTTTTTT
NA TRBJ2-7 NA TRBV14 CASSQGPYEQYF TGTGCCAGCAGCCAAGGGCCCTACGAGCAGTACTTC
TRBD1 TRBJ1-2 NA TRBV30 CAWSVTGTYGYTF TGTGCCTGGAGTGTGACAGGGACCTATGGCTACACCTTC